One and the same sample provided the 22 T cell receptor beta chains below, sequenced in a study of T cell responses to AZD1222 COVID-19 vaccine. Sequenced by immunoSEQ multiplex PCR; TCRdb stores in-frame clones only, minus some. The table lists some 110,000 clones, 70% to 90% of them singletons. The sequencing used peripheral blood, collected on day 0 of MenACWY control vaccination. The receptor source for this set is an adult in good health.

The chain links TRBV7-2 to TRBJ2-2, with 7 bases matching TRBD1. CDR1 is SGHTA, CDR2 FQGNSA, per germline. This CDR3 has 16 amino acids. V gave up 5 bases and J gave up 5 bases; unmatched junction bases: 11. The chain's CDR3 is CASSPRTGRQTGELFF. The CDR3 DNA reads TGTGCCAGCAGCCCGAGGACAGGTCGTCAAACCGGGGAGCTGTTTTTT.

The chain employs TRBV19 and TRBJ2-3; 10 bases align to TRBD2. Germline V gives CDR1 LNHDA, CDR2 SQIVND (reference sequence). Trimming removed 5 bases from V and 5 bases from J; junction bases left unmatched: 28. CDR3 length equals 22 residues. The CDR3 spells CASSALAGVDPMGQGNQDTQYF. The CDR3 region has the DNA TGTGCCAGTAGTGCGCTAGCGGGGGTTGATCCGATGGGTCAGGGGAACCAAGATACGCAGTATTTT. Looking up the rest from reference TRBV19 and TRBJ2-3 gives the full variable domain: DGGITQSPKYLFRKEGQNVTLSCEQNLNHDAMYWYRQDPGQGLRLIYYSQIVNDFQKGDIAEGYSVSREKKESFPLTVTSAQKNPTAFYLCASSALAGVDPMGQGNQDTQYFGPGTRLTVL.

The V call is TRBV9, the J call TRBJ2-7; D ambiguous. V was pared by 0 bases and J by 0 bases, with 10 bases between. Germline V gene lookup returns CDR1 SGDLS and CDR2 YYNGEE. The CDR3 contains 15 residues. The CDR3 sequence is CASSVGVGPSYEQYF. The CDR3 nucleotides are TGTGCCAGCAGCGTAGGGGTAGGACCCTCCTACGAGCAGTACTTC.

The DNA of the CDR3 is TGTGCCAGCAGCTTAGCAACCACAGATAGCCACAATGAGCAGTTCTTC. It yields the protein CASSLATTDSHNEQFF. This chain links TRBV7-6 with TRBJ2-1; D not resolved. Trimming removed 0 bases from V and 5 bases from J, with 14 bases in between. The germline V gene encodes CDR1 SGHVS and CDR2 FNYEAQ. The CDR3 totals 16 residues.

The chain carries TRBV7-2 and TRBJ1-6; possible D gene TRBD1, 6 bases. Germline CDR1 is SGHTA and CDR2 is FQGNSA. Trimming stripped 3 bases from V and 0 bases from J, with 12 bases between. This CDR3 contains 17 residues. As DNA, the CDR3 is TGTGCCAGCAGCTTGACAGGAGCCAGCTCCTATAATTCACCCCTCCACTTT. Its translation: CASSLTGASSYNSPLHF.

The genes are TRBV19 and TRBJ1-2, with 10 bases that match TRBD1. Trimming took 11 bases from V and 6 from J; bases not matched to a gene: 12. Germline assignment: CDR1 LNHDA and CDR2 SQIVND (reference sequence). The CDR3 totals 14 residues. In nucleotides, the CDR3 is TGTGCCGCCGACGCCGGGACAGGGGTTGATGGCTACACCTTC. Translating it yields CAADAGTGVDGYTF.

This clone was counted only a few times. This chain links TRBV6-6 with TRBJ1-1, with a tentative D call TRBD1 (6 bases). Germline-derived CDR1 and CDR2 are MNHNY and SVGAGI (reference sequence). Trimming cost V 8 bases and J 0 bases, with 13 bases left between them. This CDR3 spans 14 amino acids. CDR3 bases: TGTGCCAGCGGGGGCGGGGTCTTGAACACTGAAGCTTTCTTT. Translation: CASGGGVLNTEAFF.

The V gene is TRBV3-1 (or the pseudogene TRBV3-2), the J gene TRBJ1-1; D not certain. In germline, CDR1 is LGHDT, CDR2 YNNKEL (reference sequence). V lost 0 bases and J lost 10, with 12 bases in between. CDR3 size: 13 residues. CDR3: CASSQEAPMGAFF. CDR3 nucleotides: TGTGCCAGCAGCCAAGAAGCCCCCATGGGAGCTTTCTTT.

The chain recombines TRBV7-9 with TRBJ1-2, with 8 bases that match TRBD1. CDR3 length equals 14 residues. The trim removed 11 bases at V and 4 bases at J, leaving 12 bases unmatched. Germline V gives CDR1 SEHNR, CDR2 FQNEAQ (reference sequence). The DNA of the CDR3 is TGTGCCGGGTCCGAGGACAGGGCGCCCTATGGCTACACCTTC. Its translation: CAGSEDRAPYGYTF.

V is TRBV21-1 and J is TRBJ2-5. TRBV21-1 is recorded as a pseudogene. The CDR3 extends over 15 amino acids. The CDR3 DNA reads TGTGCCAGCAGCAAAGCAGTTGGGGGCCAAGAGACCCAGTACTTC. This codes for CASSKAVGGQETQYF.

This clone turned up a few times. The V gene is TRBV28, the J gene TRBJ1-4, with TRBD1 as a possible D gene (5 bases). The V end lost 6 bases, the J end lost 4 bases, and 15 bases lay between the germline ends. The CDR3 is 15 residues long. The germline V gene has CDR1 MDHEN and CDR2 SYDVKM. This chain's CDR3 is CASSFGGGDNEKLFF. Written as DNA, the CDR3 is TGTGCCAGCAGCTTTGGGGGAGGGGATAATGAAAAACTGTTTTTT.

J is TRBJ1-2 and V is TRBV9; no definite D call. The germline V gene encodes CDR1 SGDLS and CDR2 YYNGEE. V lost 3 bases to trimming and J lost 1 base, with 13 bases between them. The CDR3 loop spans 15 amino acids. The CDR3 nucleotides are TGTGCCAGCAGCGCCCTAAGTACTCGTAACTATGGCTACACCTTC. This translates into CASSALSTRNYGYTF.

The gene calls are TRBV7-8 and TRBJ1-6; D is unresolved. Trimming pared 1 base from V and 0 bases from J, leaving 13 bases between. The CDR3 loop spans 18 amino acids. Germline V gene sequence: CDR1 SGHVS, CDR2 FQNEAQ. Here the CDR3 reads CASSLVPAGNSYNSPLHF. The CDR3 bases are TGTGCCAGCAGCTTAGTGCCGGCGGGAAACTCCTATAATTCACCCCTCCACTTT.

The genes are TRBV7-2 and TRBJ1-5; D is unresolved. Looked up from germline, CDR1 is SGHTA and CDR2 is FQGNSA. V lost 3 bases, J lost 4 bases, and 7 bases lay in between. The CDR3 has 13 amino acids. Here the CDR3 reads CASSFRRNQPQHF. The CDR3 DNA follows: TGTGCCAGCAGCTTCCGGCGGAATCAGCCCCAGCATTTT. Full variable domain (rest looked up from reference TRBV7-2 and TRBJ1-5): GAGVSQSPSNKVTEKGKDVELRCDPISGHTALYWYRQSLGQGLEFLIYFQGNSAPDKSGLPSDRFSAERTGGSVSTLTIQRTQQEDSAVYLCASSFRRNQPQHFGDGTRLSIL.

The chain has TRBV6-1 and TRBJ1-3, with no clear D. With 3 bases removed from V and 4 bases from J, the gap between germline ends came to 10 bases. This CDR3 contains 14 residues. In germline, CDR1 is MNHNS, CDR2 SASEGT. CDR3 DNA: TGTGCCAGCAGTGAGGGTAATTCCGGAAACACCATATATTTT. Translation: CASSEGNSGNTIYF.

This clone was counted once. The rearrangement links TRBV3-1 (or the pseudogene TRBV3-2) to TRBJ2-5, with D unclear. This CDR3 region has 14 residues. Per germline, CDR1 LGHDT and CDR2 YNNKEL (reference sequence). V dropped 3 bases and J dropped 7 bases, with 15 bases sitting between them. In nucleotides, the CDR3 is TGTGCCAGCAGCCAGTCAGGTCCGGGTCGGACCCAGTACTTC. Its translation: CASSQSGPGRTQYF.

This rearrangement joins TRBV4-3 to TRBJ1-4, with unresolved D. Deletions cut 0 bases from V and 7 bases from J, with 12 bases between. Germline lookup yields CDR1 LGHNA and CDR2 YSLEER. The CDR3 runs 15 residues. CDR3 residues: CASSQEVGVGEKLFF. In DNA, the CDR3 is TGCGCCAGCAGCCAAGAGGTCGGGGTGGGTGAAAAACTGTTTTTT.

V usage is TRBV11-3 and J usage is TRBJ2-5; 7 bases are shared with TRBD2. Per the germline V gene, CDR1 is SGHNT and CDR2 is YENEEA. The CDR3 length is 15 residues. Trimming cost V 5 bases and J 1 base; bases outside gene matches: 7. The CDR3 coding sequence is TGTGCCAGCAGCCAAGGAGAGCGGGGCCAAGAGACCCAGTACTTC. Translating gives CASSQGERGQETQYF.

The CDR3 DNA is TGTGCCAGCAGCCCGCTAGCTGACAGGAACCTGAACACTGAAGCTTTCTTT. It encodes CASSPLADRNLNTEAFF. The chain is built from TRBV3-1 (or the pseudogene TRBV3-2) and TRBJ1-1; weak D call: TRBD1 (6 bases). CDR3 length: 17 residues. Trimming removed 4 bases at V and 0 bases at J, with 18 bases between. Germline V gene data show CDR1 as LGHDT and CDR2 as YNNKEL (reference sequence).

V usage is TRBV27 and J usage is TRBJ2-7; 7 bases line up with TRBD1. In germline, CDR1 is MNHEY, CDR2 SMNVEV (reference sequence). Unmatched junction bases numbered 9, after V lost 5 bases and J lost 2 bases. This CDR3 spans 15 amino acids. This chain's CDR3 is CASSPRTGQPYEQYF. The CDR3 DNA reads as TGTGCCAGCAGTCCCCGGACAGGCCAACCCTACGAGCAGTACTTC.

The J gene is TRBJ1-1, the V gene TRBV28; no reliable D call. The CDR3 extends over 12 amino acids. The germline V gene encodes CDR1 MDHEN and CDR2 SYDVKM. Trimming took 3 bases from V and 10 from J, leaving 12 bases between them. Here the CDR3 reads CASSLSLTAAFF. The CDR3, as DNA: TGTGCCAGCAGTTTGAGTTTAACAGCAGCTTTCTTT.

The chain combines TRBV7-8 with TRBJ1-6; 9 bases are shared with TRBD1. CDR3 length equals 17 residues. The germline gives CDR1 SGHVS, CDR2 FQNEAQ. Trimming removed 5 bases from V and 7 bases from J; junction bases left unmatched: 12. CDR3 sequence (DNA): TGTGCCAGCAGCCCAGACCGGGACAGGGTCGGAAATTCACCCCTCCACTTT. Translating it yields CASSPDRDRVGNSPLHF.